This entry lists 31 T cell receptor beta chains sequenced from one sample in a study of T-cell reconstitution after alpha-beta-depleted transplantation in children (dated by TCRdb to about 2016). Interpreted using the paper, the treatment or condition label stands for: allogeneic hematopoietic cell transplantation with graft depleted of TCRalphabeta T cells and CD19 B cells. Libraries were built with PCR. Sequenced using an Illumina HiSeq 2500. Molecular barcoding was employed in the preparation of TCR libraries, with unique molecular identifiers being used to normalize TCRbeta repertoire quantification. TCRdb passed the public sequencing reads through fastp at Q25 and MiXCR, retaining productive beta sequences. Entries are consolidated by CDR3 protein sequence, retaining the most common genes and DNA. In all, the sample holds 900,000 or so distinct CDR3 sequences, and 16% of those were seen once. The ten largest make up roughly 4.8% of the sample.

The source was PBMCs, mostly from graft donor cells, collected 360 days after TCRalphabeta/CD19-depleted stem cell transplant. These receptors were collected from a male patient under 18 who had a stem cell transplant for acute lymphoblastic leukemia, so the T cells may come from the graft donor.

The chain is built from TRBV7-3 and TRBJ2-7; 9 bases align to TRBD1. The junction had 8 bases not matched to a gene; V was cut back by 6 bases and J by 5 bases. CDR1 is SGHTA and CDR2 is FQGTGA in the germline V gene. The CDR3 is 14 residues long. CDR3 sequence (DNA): TGTGCCAGCAGATCGAGGGACAGGGTGCACGAGCAGTACTTC. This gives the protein CASRSRDRVHEQYF.

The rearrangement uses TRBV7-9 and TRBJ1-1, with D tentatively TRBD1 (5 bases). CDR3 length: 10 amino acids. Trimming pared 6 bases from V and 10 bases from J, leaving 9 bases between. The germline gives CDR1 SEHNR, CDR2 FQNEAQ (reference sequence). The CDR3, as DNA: TGTGCCAGCAGTGGGGGTGCAGCTTTCTTT. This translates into CASSGGAAFF. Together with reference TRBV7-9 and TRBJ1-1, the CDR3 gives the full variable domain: DTGVSQNPRHKITKRGQNVTFRCDPISEHNRLYWYRQTLGQGPEFLTYFQNEAQLEKSRLLSDRFSAERPKGSFSTLEIQRTEQGDSAMYLCASSGGAAFFGQGTRLTVV.

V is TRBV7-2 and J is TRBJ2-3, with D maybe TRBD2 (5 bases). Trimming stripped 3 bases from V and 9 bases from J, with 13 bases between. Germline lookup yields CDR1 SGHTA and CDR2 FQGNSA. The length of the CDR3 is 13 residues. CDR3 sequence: CASSLVGVGTQYF. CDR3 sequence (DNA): TGTGCCAGCAGCTTGGTGGGAGTAGGGACGCAGTATTTT.

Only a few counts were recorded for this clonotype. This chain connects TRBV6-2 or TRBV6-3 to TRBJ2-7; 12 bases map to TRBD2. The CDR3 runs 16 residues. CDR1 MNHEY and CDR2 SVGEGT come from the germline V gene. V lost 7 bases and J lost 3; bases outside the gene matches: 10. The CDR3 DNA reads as TGTGCCAGCAAGCTTGGGACTAGCGGGCCACACTACGAGCAGTACTTC. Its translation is CASKLGTSGPHYEQYF.

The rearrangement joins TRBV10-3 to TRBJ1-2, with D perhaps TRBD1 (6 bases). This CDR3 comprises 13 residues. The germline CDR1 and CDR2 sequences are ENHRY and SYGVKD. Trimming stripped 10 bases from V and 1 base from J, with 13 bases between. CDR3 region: CATRTEDNYGYTF. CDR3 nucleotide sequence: TGTGCCACTCGGACAGAAGATAACTATGGCTACACCTTC.

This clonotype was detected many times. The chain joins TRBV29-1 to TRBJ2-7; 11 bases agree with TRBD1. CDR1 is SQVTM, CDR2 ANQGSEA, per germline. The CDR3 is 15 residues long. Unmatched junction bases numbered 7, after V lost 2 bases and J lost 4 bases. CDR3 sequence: CSVERWDRGMYEQYF. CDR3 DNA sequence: TGCAGCGTTGAAAGATGGGACAGGGGGATGTACGAGCAGTACTTC.

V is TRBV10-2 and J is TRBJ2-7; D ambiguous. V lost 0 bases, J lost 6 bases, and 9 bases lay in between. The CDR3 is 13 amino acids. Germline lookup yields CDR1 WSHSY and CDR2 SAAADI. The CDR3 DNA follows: TGCGCCAGCAGTGAGTCCTACAGTGTCGAGCAGTACTTC. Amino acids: CASSESYSVEQYF.

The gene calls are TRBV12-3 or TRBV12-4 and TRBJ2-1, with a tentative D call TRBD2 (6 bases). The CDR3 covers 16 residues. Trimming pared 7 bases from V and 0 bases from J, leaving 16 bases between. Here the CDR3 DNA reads TGTGCCAGCACCCCAGCCTTGCGGGGCTCCTACAATGAGCAGTTCTTC. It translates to CASTPALRGSYNEQFF.

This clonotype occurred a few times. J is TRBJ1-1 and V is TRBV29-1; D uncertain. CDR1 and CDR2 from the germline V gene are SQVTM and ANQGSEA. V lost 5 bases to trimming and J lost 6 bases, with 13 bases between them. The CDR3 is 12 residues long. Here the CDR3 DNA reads TGCAGCGTTAGGGCCGCCCGGCCTGAAGCTTTCTTT. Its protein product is CSVRAARPEAFF.

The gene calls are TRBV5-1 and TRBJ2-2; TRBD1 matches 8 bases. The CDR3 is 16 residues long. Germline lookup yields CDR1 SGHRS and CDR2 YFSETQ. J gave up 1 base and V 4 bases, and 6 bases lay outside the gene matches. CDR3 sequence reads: CASSPQGAWNTGELFF. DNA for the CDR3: TGCGCCAGCAGCCCTCAGGGGGCATGGAACACCGGGGAGCTGTTTTTT.

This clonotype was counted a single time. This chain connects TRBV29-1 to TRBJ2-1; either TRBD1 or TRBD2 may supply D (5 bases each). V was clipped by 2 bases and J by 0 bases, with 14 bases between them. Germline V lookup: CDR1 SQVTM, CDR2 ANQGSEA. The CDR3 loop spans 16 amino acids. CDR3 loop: CSVEPGTSSSYNEQFF. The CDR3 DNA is TGCAGCGTTGAACCGGGGACGTCCTCCTCCTACAATGAGCAGTTCTTC.

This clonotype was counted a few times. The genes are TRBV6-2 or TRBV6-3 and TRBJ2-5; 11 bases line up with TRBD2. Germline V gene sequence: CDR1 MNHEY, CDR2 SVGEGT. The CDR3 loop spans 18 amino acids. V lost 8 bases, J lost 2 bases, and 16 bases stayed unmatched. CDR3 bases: TGTGCCAGCGGCCTAAGTACTAGCGGGAGAGGCCCTCAAGAGACCCAGTACTTC. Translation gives CASGLSTSGRGPQETQYF.

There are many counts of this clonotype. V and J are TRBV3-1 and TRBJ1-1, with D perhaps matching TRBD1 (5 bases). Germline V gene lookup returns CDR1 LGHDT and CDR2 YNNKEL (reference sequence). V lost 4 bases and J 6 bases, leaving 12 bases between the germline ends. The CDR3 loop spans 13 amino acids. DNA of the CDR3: TGTGCCAGCAGCCGCCTCCAGGGTGCTGAAGCTTTCTTT. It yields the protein CASSRLQGAEAFF.

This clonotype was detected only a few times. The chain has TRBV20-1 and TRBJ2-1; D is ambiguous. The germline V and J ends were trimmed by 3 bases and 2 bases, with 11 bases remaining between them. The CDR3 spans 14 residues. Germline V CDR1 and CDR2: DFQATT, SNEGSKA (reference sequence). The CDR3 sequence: CSARVRAPYNEQFF. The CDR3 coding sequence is TGCAGTGCTAGGGTACGGGCCCCCTACAATGAGCAGTTCTTC.

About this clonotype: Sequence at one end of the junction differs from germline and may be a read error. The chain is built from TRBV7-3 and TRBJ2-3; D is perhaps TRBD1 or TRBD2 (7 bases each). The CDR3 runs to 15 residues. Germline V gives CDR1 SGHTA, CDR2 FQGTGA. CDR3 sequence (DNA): TGTGCCAGCAGCTCCGTAGGGGGCGCGGGAGATGCGCAGTATTTT. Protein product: CASSSVGGAGDAQYF.

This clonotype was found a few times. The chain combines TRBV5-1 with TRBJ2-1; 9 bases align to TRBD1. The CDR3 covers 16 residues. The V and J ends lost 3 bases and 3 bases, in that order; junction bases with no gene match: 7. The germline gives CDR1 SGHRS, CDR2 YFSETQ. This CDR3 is CASSYTGTGRYNEQFF. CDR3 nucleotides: TGCGCCAGCAGCTACACCGGGACAGGGCGCTACAATGAGCAGTTCTTC. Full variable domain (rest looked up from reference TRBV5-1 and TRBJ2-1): KAGVTQTPRYLIKTRGQQVTLSCSPISGHRSVSWYQQTPGQGLQFLFEYFSETQRNKGNFPGRFSGRQFSNSRSEMNVSTLELGDSALYLCASSYTGTGRYNEQFFGPGTRLTVL.

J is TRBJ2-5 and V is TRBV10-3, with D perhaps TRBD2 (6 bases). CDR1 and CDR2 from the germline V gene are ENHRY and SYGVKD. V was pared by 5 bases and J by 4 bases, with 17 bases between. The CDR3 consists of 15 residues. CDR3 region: CAISRDFINRETQYF. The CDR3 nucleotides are TGTGCCATCAGTAGGGACTTCATAAACCGAGAGACCCAGTACTTC.

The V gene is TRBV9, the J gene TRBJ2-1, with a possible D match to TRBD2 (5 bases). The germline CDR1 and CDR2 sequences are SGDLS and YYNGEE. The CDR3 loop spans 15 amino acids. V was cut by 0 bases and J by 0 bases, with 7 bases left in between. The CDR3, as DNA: TGTGCCAGCAGCGTAGGCGGGCGCTCCTACAATGAGCAGTTCTTC. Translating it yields CASSVGGRSYNEQFF. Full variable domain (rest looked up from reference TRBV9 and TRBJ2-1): DSGVTQTPKHLITATGQRVTLRCSPRSGDLSVYWYQQSLDQGLQFLIQYYNGEERAKGNILERFSAQQFPDLHSELNLSSLELGDSALYFCASSVGGRSYNEQFFGPGTRLTVL.

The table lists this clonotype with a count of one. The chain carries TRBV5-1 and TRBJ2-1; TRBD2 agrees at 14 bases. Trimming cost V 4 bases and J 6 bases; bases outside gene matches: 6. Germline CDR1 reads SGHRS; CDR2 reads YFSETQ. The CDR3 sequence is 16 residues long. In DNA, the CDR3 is TGCGCCAGCAGCCTAATGACTAGCGGGAGGGCCAATGAGCAGTTCTTC. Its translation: CASSLMTSGRANEQFF.

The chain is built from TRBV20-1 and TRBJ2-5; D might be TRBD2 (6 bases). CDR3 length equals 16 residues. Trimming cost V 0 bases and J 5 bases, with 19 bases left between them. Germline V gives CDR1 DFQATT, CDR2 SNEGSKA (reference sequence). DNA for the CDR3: TGCAGTGCTAGAGATCTTTCGGCTAGCGCGGGTGAGACCCAGTACTTC. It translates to CSARDLSASAGETQYF.

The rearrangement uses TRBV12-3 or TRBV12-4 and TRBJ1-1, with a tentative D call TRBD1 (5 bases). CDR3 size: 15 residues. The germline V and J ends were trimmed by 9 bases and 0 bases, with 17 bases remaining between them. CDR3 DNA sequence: TGTGCCAGTGATACCCCCGGGGCCCTGAACACTGAAGCTTTCTTT. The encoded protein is CASDTPGALNTEAFF.

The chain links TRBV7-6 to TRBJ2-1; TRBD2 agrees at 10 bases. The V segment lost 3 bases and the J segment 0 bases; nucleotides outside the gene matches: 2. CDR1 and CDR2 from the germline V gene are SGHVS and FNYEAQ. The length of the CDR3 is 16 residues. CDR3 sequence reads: CASSFTSGTSYNEQFF. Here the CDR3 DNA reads TGTGCCAGCAGCTTCACTAGCGGGACCTCCTACAATGAGCAGTTCTTC. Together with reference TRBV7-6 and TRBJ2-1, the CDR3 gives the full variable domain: GAGVSQSPRYKVTKRGQDVALRCDPISGHVSLYWYRQALGQGPEFLTYFNYEAQQDKSGLPNDRFSAERPEGSISTLTIQRTEQRDSAMYRCASSFTSGTSYNEQFFGPGTRLTVL.

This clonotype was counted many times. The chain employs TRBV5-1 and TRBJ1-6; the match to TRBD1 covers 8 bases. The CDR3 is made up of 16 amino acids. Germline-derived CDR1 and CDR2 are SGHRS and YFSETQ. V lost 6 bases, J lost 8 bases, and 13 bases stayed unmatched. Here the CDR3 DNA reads TGCGCCAGCACCCTGACTACCGGGACAGGTTATTCACCCCTCCACTTT. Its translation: CASTLTTGTGYSPLHF.

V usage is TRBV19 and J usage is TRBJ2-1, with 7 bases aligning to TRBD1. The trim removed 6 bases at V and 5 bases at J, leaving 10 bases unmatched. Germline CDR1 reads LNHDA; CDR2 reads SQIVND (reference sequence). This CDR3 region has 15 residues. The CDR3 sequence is CASSSTGSLNNEQFF. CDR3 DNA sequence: TGTGCCAGTAGCTCGACAGGGTCCCTCAACAATGAGCAGTTCTTC.

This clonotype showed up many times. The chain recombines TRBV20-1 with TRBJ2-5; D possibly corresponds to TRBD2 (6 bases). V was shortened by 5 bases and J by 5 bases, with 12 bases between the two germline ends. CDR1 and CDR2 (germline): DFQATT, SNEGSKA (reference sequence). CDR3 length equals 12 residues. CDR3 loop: CSAPPRGETQYF. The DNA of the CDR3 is TGCAGTGCTCCGCCACGGGGGGAGACCCAGTACTTC.

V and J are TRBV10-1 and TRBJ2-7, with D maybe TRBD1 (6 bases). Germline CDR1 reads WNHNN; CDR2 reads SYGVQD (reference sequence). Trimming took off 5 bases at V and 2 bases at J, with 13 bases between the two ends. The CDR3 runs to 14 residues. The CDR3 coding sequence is TGCGCCAGCAGTAAAGGGGGTATAGCCTACGAGCAGTACTTC. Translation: CASSKGGIAYEQYF.

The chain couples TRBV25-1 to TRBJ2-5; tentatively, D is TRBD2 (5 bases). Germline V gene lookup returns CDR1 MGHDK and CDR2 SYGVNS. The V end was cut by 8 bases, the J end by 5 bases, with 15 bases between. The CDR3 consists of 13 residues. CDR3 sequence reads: CASRGQWRETQYF. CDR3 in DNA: TGTGCCAGCCGCGGGCAGTGGAGGGAGACCCAGTACTTC.

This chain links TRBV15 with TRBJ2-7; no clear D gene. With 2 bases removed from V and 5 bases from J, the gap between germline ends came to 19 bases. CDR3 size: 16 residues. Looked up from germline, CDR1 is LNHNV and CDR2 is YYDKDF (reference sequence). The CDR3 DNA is TGTGCCACCAGCAGATCCTTCCGTTCCGGACCGGACGAGCAGTACTTC. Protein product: CATSRSFRSGPDEQYF. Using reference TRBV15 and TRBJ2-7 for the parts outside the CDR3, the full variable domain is DAMVIQNPRYQVTQFGKPVTLSCSQTLNHNVMYWYQQKSSQAPKLLFHYYDKDFNNEADTPDNFQSRRPNTSFCFLDIRSPGLGDTAMYLCATSRSFRSGPDEQYFGPGTRLTVT.

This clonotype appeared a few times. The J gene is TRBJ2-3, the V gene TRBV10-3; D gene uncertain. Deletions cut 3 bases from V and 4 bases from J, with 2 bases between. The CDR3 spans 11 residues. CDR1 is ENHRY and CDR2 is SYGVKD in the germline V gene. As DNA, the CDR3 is TGTGCCATCAGTGAATCAGATACGCAGTATTTT. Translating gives CAISESDTQYF.

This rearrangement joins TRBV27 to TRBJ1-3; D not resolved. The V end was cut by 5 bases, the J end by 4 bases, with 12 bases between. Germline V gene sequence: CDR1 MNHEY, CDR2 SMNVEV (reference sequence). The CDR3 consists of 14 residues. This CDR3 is CASSPYGRGNTIYF. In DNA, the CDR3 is TGTGCCAGCAGTCCCTACGGGAGGGGAAACACCATATATTTT.

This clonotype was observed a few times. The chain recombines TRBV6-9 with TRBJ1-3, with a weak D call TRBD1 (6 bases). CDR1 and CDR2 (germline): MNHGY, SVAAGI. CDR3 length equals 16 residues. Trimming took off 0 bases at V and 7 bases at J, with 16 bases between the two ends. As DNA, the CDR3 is TGTGCCAGCAGTTATTCCTCGGACAGAAAGAGGAACACCATATATTTT. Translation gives CASSYSSDRKRNTIYF.